This entry lists 14 T cell receptor beta chains sequenced from one sample in a study of T cell responses to AZD1222 COVID-19 vaccine. The repertoire was sequenced with immunoSEQ multiplex PCR; TCRdb's copy has only in-frame clones and lacks some. There are 100,000 to 150,000 clones in the sample; around 86% occur only once, and roughly 6.3% lies in the top ten. The source material was peripheral blood, sampled on day 0 of AZD1222 vaccination. The receptor set was obtained from an adult in good health.

The chain carries TRBV9 and TRBJ1-1; perhaps TRBD1 as D (6 bases). V lost 3 bases, J lost 3 bases, and 15 bases lay in between. In germline, CDR1 is SGDLS, CDR2 YYNGEE. CDR3 length: 15 amino acids. In DNA, the CDR3 is TGTGCCAGCAGCGCTGGGGGGGGCGGAGACACTGAAGCTTTCTTT. As protein: CASSAGGGGDTEAFF.

J is TRBJ2-1 and V is TRBV7-9, with D uncertain. V lost 1 base and J 6 bases, leaving 19 bases between the germline ends. Germline V gene data show CDR1 as SEHNR and CDR2 as FQNEAQ (reference sequence). The CDR3 contains 17 residues. CDR3 in amino acids: CASSLGGEGWMGNEQFF. In DNA, the CDR3 is TGTGCCAGCAGCTTAGGGGGTGAAGGGTGGATGGGCAATGAGCAGTTCTTC.

For the CDR3, the DNA is TGTGCCTGGAAGGCTACCTCTGGAAACACCATATATTTT. This codes for CAWKATSGNTIYF. V is TRBV30 and J is TRBJ1-3; D unresolved. Trimming pared 4 bases from V and 0 bases from J, leaving 7 bases between. The germline V gene has CDR1 GTSNPN and CDR2 SVGIG (reference sequence). The CDR3 has 13 amino acids.

The rearrangement joins TRBV19 to TRBJ1-1, with D perhaps TRBD1 (5 bases). The V gene's germline CDR1 is LNHDA and CDR2 SQIVND (reference sequence). The CDR3 runs 16 residues. V lost 3 bases to trimming and J lost 5 bases, with 19 bases between them. The CDR3 coding sequence is TGTGCCAGTAGTATTAGGGGAATAGGCAGGCAGACTGAAGCTTTCTTT. It yields the protein CASSIRGIGRQTEAFF.

This clone appeared a single time. The chain links TRBV7-9 to TRBJ1-2; a possible D gene is TRBD1 (6 bases). Trimming took off 5 bases at V and 2 bases at J, with 9 bases between the two ends. Germline CDR1 reads SEHNR; CDR2 reads FQNEAQ (reference sequence). This CDR3 contains 13 residues. CDR3: CASSQTGNYGYTF. In DNA form, the CDR3 reads TGTGCCAGCAGCCAAACAGGGAACTATGGCTACACCTTC.

This clone was seen once. J is TRBJ1-2 and V is TRBV3-1 (or the pseudogene TRBV3-2); D gene unclear. Trimming took 0 bases from V and 6 from J, leaving 11 bases between them. CDR1 and CDR2 from the germline V gene are LGHDT and YNNKEL (reference sequence). This CDR3 contains 14 residues. In DNA form, the CDR3 reads TGTGCCAGCAGCCAAGATCCCCGGACGGATGGCTACACCTTC. It yields the protein CASSQDPRTDGYTF.

The chain couples TRBV14 to TRBJ1-2; D gene unclear. Per germline, CDR1 SGHDN and CDR2 FVKESK. The CDR3 runs 14 residues. Deletions cut 0 bases from V and 4 bases from J, with 9 bases between. In DNA form, the CDR3 reads TGTGCCAGCAGCCAAGAAGGGCGGATCTATGGCTACACCTTC. Translating gives CASSQEGRIYGYTF.

The chain links TRBV11-2 to TRBJ1-1; D is ambiguous. The length of the CDR3 is 13 residues. V lost 0 bases and J lost 9, with 11 bases in between. Germline V gives CDR1 SGHAT, CDR2 FQNNGV. CDR3 DNA sequence: TGTGCCAGCAGCTTAGACGGGAGCCGTAAAGCTTTCTTT. Translated: CASSLDGSRKAFF.

V usage is TRBV6-6 and J usage is TRBJ1-2, with 7 bases lining up with TRBD1. The J segment lost 5 bases and the V segment lost 2 bases, leaving 2 bases of the junction unmatched. The CDR3 has 13 residues. Germline values: CDR1 MNHNY, CDR2 SVGAGI (reference sequence). In nucleotides, the CDR3 is TGTGCCAGCAGTTACGACAGGGAATATGGCTACACCTTC. Translating it yields CASSYDREYGYTF.

As for this clone: Germline and junction disagree at one end, which may indicate a read error. This chain joins TRBV6-5 and TRBJ1-3; D is unresolved. Germline lookup yields CDR1 MNHEY and CDR2 SVGAGI. This CDR3 has 12 amino acids. CDR3 sequence (DNA): TGTGCCAGCAGCTACTATGGAAACACCATATATTTT. This sequence encodes CASSYYGNTIYF.

The CDR3 region is CASSFVARGGRGYGYTF. The CDR3 coding sequence is TGTGCCAGCAGCTTTGTTGCTCGGGGGGGACGAGGGTATGGCTACACCTTC. This chain uses TRBV12-1 with TRBJ1-2. TRBV12-1 is a documented pseudogene. The CDR3 runs 17 residues.

Of note for this clone: One junction end disagrees with the germline gene, perhaps due to a read error. V and J are TRBV7-7 and TRBJ1-4; D possibly corresponds to TRBD1 (5 bases). Germline-derived CDR1 and CDR2 are SSHAT and FNYEAQ (reference sequence). This CDR3 spans 15 amino acids. CDR3: CASSNSGSPNEKLFF. The CDR3 DNA reads as TGTGCTAGCAGCAATTCAGGGTCACCTAATGAAAAACTGTTTTTT.

In its sample, this clone was seen once. The genes are TRBV9 and TRBJ2-2; 8 bases align to TRBD1. After removal of 3 bases from V and 4 bases from J, the junction contained 5 bases not matched to a gene. CDR3 length: 15 residues. Per the germline V gene, CDR1 is SGDLS and CDR2 is YYNGEE. The CDR3 DNA reads TGTGCCAGCAGCGACGGACAGGGTAGCACCGGGGAGCTGTTTTTT. Residues: CASSDGQGSTGELFF. Based on the CDR3 plus reference TRBV9 and TRBJ2-2, the full variable domain is DSGVTQTPKHLITATGQRVTLRCSPRSGDLSVYWYQQSLDQGLQFLIQYYNGEERAKGNILERFSAQQFPDLHSELNLSSLELGDSALYFCASSDGQGSTGELFFGEGSRLTVL.

The V gene is TRBV5-1, the J gene TRBJ1-1; D is ambiguous. Trimming took 2 bases from V and 5 from J, leaving 10 bases between them. The germline V gene has CDR1 SGHRS and CDR2 YFSETQ. This CDR3 comprises 13 residues. CDR3 sequence: CASSFSWRTEAFF. The CDR3 DNA reads TGCGCCAGCAGCTTTAGCTGGAGAACTGAAGCTTTCTTT.